These T cell receptor beta chains were read from a single sample in a study of cytotoxic CD8 clonotypes in ibrutinib-treated CLL. TCRdb keeps only in-frame clones here, not all; method: immunoSEQ multiplex PCR. This repertoire shows under 200,000 clones, roughly 80% found once; its top ten account for 4.6%. The source was PBMCs, collected after 24 months of ibrutinib treatment. The receptors were gathered from a human donor with chronic lymphocytic leukemia. CDR3s include the opening cysteine and the closing phenylalanine or tryptophan. A D gene is named only where the DNA matches it firmly. Clone size appears in some rows only: once, few, many, or a class for an expanded clone.

D gene,clone size,V gene,J gene,CDR3 DNA,CDR3 protein
TRBD1,-,TRBV6-5,TRBJ2-7,TGTGCCAGCAGTTATCTAACAGGGGGCTCCTACGAGCAGTACTTC,CASSYLTGGSYEQYF
TRBD2,-,TRBV5-1,TRBJ2-2,TGCGCCAGCAGTGGGGGGGCGAACACCGGGGAGCTGTTTTTT,CASSGGANTGELFF
-,few,TRBV9,TRBJ2-2,TGTGCCAGCAGCGTAGCGGACTACCCCTTAGGGACAGATATGACCGGGGAGCTGTTTTTT,CASSVADYPLGTDMTGELFF
-,-,TRBV5-8,TRBJ2-7,TGTGCCAGCAGCTTGATTAGGGACACCGAGCAGTACTTC,CASSLIRDTEQYF
-,-,TRBV19,TRBJ2-1,TGTGCCAGTAGTATAGGCGGGTACTCCTACAATGAGCAGTTCTTC,CASSIGGYSYNEQFF
-,few,TRBV19,TRBJ1-2,TGTGCCAAAGACGGAAACTATGGCTACACCTTC,CAKDGNYGYTF
TRBD1,-,TRBV10-3,TRBJ1-1,TGTGCCATCAACCACAGGGGTCCGGACACTGAAGCTTTCTTT,CAINHRGPDTEAFF
TRBD2,-,TRBV7-3,TRBJ2-5,TGTGCCAGCAGCTTAAACACAGCGGGACGGGAGACCCAGTACTTC,CASSLNTAGRETQYF
-,-,TRBV5-8,TRBJ1-5,TGTGCCAGCAGCTGGGACGGGGCCAAGGTTCAGCCCCAGCATTTT,CASSWDGAKVQPQHF
TRBD1,few,TRBV7-9,TRBJ1-1,TGTGCCAGCAGCCCAGGGACAGCAGCTGAAGCTTTCTTT,CASSPGTAAEAFF
TRBD2,-,TRBV7-3,TRBJ2-5,TGTGCCAGCAGCCTAGCGGGAGGCTGGGAGACCCAGTACTTC,CASSLAGGWETQYF
-,-,TRBV5-4,TRBJ2-3,TGTGCCAGCAGCCCCGACTGGGGAGGAGGCACAGATACGCAGTATTTT,CASSPDWGGGTDTQYF
TRBD2,once,TRBV15,TRBJ2-7,TGTGCCACCAGCAGACAGACTAGCGGGAGGGACGAGCAGTACTTC,CATSRQTSGRDEQYF
TRBD1,-,TRBV2,TRBJ1-4,TGTGCCAGCAGGCCCGGGACAGGGTCTAATGAAAAACTGTTTTTT,CASRPGTGSNEKLFF
-,few,TRBV27,TRBJ1-6,TGTGCCAGCAGACCGGAGAGCTCCTATAATTCACCCCTCCACTTT,CASRPESSYNSPLHF
-,-,TRBV30,TRBJ2-5,TGTGCCTGGAGAGGGCAGGGGAAAGAGACCCAGTACTTC,CAWRGQGKETQYF
TRBD1,-,TRBV19,TRBJ1-1,TGTGCCAGTAGTCCCTCCGGGACAGACTACACTGAAGCTTTCTTT,CASSPSGTDYTEAFF
TRBD2,-,TRBV19,TRBJ2-7,TGTGCCAGTAGTCCCGGGACTAGCGGGATAGGCCCCTACGAGCAGTACTTC,CASSPGTSGIGPYEQYF
TRBD2,-,TRBV5-6,TRBJ2-3,TGTGCCAGCAGCCTTGAGCGGGGGCGGACGCAGTATTTT,CASSLERGRTQYF
-,-,TRBV9,TRBJ1-3,TGTGCCAGCAGCGTATCCTTCGGGACCGGCTCTGGAAACACCATATATTTT,CASSVSFGTGSGNTIYF
TRBD1,few,TRBV10-1,TRBJ1-4,TGCGCCAGCAGGACAGGGACCCTGGGAAAACTGTTTTTT,CASRTGTLGKLFF
-,-,TRBV18,TRBJ1-2,TGTGCCAGCTCACCAGAAGGGGGGAACTATGGCTACACCTTC,CASSPEGGNYGYTF
TRBD1,-,TRBV6-5,TRBJ1-5,TGTGCCAGCAGAGACAGGGCGAGCAATCAGCCCCAGCATTTT,CASRDRASNQPQHF
-,-,TRBV28,TRBJ2-2,TGTGCCAGCAGTTTACGACAGTTTACCGGGGAGCTGTTTTTT,CASSLRQFTGELFF
TRBD1,-,TRBV19,TRBJ1-2,TGTGCCAGTAGTACGGGACAGGGAGTAAGTGGCTACACCTTC,CASSTGQGVSGYTF
TRBD1,-,TRBV6-1,TRBJ2-5,TGTGCCAGCAGATACAGGGGCCAAGAGACCCAGTACTTC,CASRYRGQETQYF